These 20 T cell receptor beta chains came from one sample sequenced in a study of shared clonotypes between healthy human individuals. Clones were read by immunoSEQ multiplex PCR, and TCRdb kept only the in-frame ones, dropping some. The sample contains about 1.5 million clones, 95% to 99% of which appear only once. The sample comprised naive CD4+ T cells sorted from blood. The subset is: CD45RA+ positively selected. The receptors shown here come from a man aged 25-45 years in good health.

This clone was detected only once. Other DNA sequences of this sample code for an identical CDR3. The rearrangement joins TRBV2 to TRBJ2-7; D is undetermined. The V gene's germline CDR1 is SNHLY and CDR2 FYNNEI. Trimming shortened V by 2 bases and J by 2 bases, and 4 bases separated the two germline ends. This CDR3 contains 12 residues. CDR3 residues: CASSESPYEQYF. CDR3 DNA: TGTGCCAGCAGTGAATCCCCCTACGAGCAGTACTTC.

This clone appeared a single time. The CDR3 spells CASSLQTSGGSYNEQFF. CDR3 in DNA: TGTGCCAGCAGCTTACAAACTAGCGGGGGGTCCTACAATGAGCAGTTCTTC. The chain carries TRBV7-9 and TRBJ2-1; 12 bases line up with TRBD2. The CDR3 runs to 17 residues. V gave up 2 bases and J gave up 1 base; unmatched junction bases: 3. Germline-derived CDR1 and CDR2 are SEHNR and FQNEAQ (reference sequence).

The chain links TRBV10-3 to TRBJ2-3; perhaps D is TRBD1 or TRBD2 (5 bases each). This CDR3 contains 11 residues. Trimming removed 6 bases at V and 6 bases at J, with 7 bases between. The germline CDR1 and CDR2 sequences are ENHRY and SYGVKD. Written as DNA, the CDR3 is TGTGCCATCAGGGGGGAGGATACGCAGTATTTT. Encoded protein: CAIRGEDTQYF.

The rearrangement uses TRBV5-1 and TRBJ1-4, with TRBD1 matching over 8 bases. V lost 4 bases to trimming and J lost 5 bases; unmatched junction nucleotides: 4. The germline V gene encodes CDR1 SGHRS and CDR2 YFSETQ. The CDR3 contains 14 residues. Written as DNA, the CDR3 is TGCGCCAGCAGCCAGGGGGCGCGGAATGAAAAACTGTTTTTT. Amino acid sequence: CASSQGARNEKLFF.

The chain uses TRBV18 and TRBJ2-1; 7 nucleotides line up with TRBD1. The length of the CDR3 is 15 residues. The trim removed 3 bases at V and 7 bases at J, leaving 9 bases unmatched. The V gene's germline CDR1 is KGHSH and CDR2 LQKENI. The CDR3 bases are TGTGCCAGCTCACCCAACAGGGGCCTTCTGAATGAGCAGTTCTTC. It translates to CASSPNRGLLNEQFF. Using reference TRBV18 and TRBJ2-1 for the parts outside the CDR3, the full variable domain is NAGVMQNPRHLVRRRGQEARLRCSPMKGHSHVYWYRQLPEEGLKFMVYLQKENIIDESGMPKERFSAEFPKEGPSILRIQQVVRGDSAAYFCASSPNRGLLNEQFFGPGTRLTVL.

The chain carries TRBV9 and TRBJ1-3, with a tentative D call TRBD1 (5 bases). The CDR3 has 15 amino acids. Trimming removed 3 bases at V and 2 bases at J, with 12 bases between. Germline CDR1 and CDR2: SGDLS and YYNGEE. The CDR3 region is CASSALGGAGNTIYF. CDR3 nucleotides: TGTGCCAGCAGCGCCCTAGGAGGGGCTGGAAACACCATATATTTT.

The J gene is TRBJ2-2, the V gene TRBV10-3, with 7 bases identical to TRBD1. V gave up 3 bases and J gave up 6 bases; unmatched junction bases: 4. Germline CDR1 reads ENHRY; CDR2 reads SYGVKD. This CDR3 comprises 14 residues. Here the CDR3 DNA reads TGTGCCATCAGTGACGACAGGGTTCCCGGGGAGCTGTTTTTT. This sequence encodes CAISDDRVPGELFF.

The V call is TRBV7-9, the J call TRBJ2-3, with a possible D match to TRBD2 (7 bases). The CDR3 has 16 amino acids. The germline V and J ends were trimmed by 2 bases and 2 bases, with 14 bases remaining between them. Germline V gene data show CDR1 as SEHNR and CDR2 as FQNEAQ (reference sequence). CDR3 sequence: CASSLRGGPTTDTQYF. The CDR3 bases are TGTGCCAGCAGCTTAAGGGGGGGCCCGACCACAGATACGCAGTATTTT.

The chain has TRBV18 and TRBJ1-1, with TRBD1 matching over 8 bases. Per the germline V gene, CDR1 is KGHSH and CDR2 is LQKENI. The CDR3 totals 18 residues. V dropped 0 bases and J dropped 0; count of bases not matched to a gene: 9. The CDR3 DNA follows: TGTGCCAGCTCACCACCTGACAGGGGATGGGGGTTGAACACTGAAGCTTTCTTT. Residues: CASSPPDRGWGLNTEAFF. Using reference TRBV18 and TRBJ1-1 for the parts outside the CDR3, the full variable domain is NAGVMQNPRHLVRRRGQEARLRCSPMKGHSHVYWYRQLPEEGLKFMVYLQKENIIDESGMPKERFSAEFPKEGPSILRIQQVVRGDSAAYFCASSPPDRGWGLNTEAFFGQGTRLTVV.

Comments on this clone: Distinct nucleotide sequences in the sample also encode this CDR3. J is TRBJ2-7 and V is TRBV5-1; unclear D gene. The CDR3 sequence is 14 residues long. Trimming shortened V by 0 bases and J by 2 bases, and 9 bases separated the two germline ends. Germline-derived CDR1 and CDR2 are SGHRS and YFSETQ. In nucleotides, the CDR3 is TGCGCCAGCAGCTTGGTTCCGGGCACCTACGAGCAGTACTTC. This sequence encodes CASSLVPGTYEQYF.

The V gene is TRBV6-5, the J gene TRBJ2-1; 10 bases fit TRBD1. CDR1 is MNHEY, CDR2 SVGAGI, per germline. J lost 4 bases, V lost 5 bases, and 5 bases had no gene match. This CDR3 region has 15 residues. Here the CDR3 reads CASSAGQGIYNEQFF. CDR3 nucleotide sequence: TGTGCCAGCAGTGCGGGACAGGGGATTTACAATGAGCAGTTCTTC.

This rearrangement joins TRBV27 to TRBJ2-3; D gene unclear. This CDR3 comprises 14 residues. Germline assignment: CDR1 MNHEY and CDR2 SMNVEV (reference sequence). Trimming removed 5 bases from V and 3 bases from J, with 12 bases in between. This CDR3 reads CASSPWSRTDTQYF. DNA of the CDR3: TGTGCCAGCAGTCCCTGGTCCCGGACAGATACGCAGTATTTT.

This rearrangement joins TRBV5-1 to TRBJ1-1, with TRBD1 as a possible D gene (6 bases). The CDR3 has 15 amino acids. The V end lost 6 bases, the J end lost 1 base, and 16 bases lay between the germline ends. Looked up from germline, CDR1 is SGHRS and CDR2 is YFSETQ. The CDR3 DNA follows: TGCGCCAGCAACCCGGTGGGGGCGGGGAACACTGAAGCTTTCTTT. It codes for CASNPVGAGNTEAFF.

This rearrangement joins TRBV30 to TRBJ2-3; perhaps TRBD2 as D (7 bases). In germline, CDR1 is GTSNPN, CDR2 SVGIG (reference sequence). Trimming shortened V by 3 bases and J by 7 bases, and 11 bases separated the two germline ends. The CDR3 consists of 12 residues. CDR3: CAWRGGGYTQYF. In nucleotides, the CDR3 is TGTGCCTGGAGGGGAGGGGGTTATACGCAGTATTTT.

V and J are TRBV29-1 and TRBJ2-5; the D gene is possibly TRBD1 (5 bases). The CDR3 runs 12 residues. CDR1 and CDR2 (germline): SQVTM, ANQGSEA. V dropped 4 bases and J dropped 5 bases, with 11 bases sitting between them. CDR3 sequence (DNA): TGCAGCGTTGTACAGGACGTGGAGACCCAGTACTTC. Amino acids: CSVVQDVETQYF.

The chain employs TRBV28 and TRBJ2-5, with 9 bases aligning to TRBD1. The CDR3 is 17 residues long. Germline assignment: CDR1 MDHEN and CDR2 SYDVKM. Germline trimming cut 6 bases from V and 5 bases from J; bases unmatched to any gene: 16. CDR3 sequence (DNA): TGTGCCAGCAGCCTCCCTTTACGGGACAGGGTCATTGAGACCCAGTACTTC. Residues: CASSLPLRDRVIETQYF. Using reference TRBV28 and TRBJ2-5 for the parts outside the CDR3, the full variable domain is DVKVTQSSRYLVKRTGEKVFLECVQDMDHENMFWYRQDPGLGLRLIYFSYDVKMKEKGDIPEGYSVSREKKERFSLILESASTNQTSMYLCASSLPLRDRVIETQYFGPGTRLLVL.

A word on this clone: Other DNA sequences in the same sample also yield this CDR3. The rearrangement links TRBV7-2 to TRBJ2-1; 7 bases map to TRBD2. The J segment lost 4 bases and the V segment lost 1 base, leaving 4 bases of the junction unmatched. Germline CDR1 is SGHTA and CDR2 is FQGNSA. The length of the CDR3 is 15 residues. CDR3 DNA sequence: TGTGCCAGCAGCTTAGTACGCGGGAGTTACAATGAGCAGTTCTTC. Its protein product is CASSLVRGSYNEQFF.

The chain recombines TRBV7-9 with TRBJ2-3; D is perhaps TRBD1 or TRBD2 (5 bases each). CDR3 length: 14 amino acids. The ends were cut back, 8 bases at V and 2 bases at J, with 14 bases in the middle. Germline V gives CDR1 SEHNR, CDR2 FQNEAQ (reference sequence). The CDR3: CASLGTWDTDTQYF. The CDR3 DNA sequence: TGTGCCAGCTTAGGGACCTGGGACACAGATACGCAGTATTTT.

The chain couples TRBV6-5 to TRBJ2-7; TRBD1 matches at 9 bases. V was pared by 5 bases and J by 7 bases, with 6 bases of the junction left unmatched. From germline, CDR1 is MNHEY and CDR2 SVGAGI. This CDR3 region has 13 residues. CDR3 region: CASSRDRVVEQYF. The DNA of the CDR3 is TGTGCCAGCAGTCGGGACAGGGTGGTTGAGCAGTACTTC.

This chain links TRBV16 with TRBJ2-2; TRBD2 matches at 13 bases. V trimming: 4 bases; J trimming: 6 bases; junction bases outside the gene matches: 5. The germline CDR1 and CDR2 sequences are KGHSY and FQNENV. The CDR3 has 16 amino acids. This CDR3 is CASSLQGLAGAGELFF. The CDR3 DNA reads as TGTGCCAGCAGCCTGCAAGGACTAGCGGGAGCCGGGGAGCTGTTTTTT.